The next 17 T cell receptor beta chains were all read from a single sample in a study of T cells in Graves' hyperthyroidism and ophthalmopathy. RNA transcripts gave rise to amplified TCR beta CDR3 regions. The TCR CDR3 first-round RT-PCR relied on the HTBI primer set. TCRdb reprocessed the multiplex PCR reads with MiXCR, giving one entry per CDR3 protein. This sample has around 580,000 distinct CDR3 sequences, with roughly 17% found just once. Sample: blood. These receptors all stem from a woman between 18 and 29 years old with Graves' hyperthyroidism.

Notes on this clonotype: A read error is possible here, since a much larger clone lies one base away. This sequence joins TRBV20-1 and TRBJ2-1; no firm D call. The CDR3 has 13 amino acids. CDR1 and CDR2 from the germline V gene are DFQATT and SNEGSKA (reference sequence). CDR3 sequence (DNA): TGCAGTGTGAGACAAAGCCTCCACAATGAGCGGTTCTTC. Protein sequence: CSVRQSLHNERFF.

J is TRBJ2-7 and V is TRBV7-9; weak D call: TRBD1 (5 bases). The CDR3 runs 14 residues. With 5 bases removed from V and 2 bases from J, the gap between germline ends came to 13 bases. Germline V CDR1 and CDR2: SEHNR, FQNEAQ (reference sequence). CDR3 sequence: CASSPPQVPYEQYF. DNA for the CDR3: TGTGCCAGCAGCCCCCCACAGGTCCCCTACGAGCAGTACTTC.

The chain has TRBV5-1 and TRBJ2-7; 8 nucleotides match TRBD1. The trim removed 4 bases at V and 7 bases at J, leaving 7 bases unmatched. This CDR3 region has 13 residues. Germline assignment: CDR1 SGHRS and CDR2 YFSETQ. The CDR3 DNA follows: TGCGCCAGCAGCCCAGGACAGGGTTTGGAGCAGTACTTC. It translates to CASSPGQGLEQYF.

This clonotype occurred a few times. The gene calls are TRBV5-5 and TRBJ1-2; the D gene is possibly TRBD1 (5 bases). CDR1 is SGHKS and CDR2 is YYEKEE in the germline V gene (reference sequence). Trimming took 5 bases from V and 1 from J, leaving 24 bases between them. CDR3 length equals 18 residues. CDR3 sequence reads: CASSRGAFSTGGNYGYTF. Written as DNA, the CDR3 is TGTGCCAGCAGTCGTGGGGCTTTCTCTACCGGGGGTAACTATGGCTACACCTTC.

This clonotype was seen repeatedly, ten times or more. Here the CDR3 DNA reads TGTGCCAGCGGCCACATCGGGAGGGCCGGAGATACGCAGTATTTT. Protein sequence: CASGHIGRAGDTQYF. This rearrangement joins TRBV6-1 to TRBJ2-3, with 8 bases identical to TRBD2. Germline loops: CDR1 MNHNS, CDR2 SASEGT. The CDR3 spans 15 residues. V dropped 8 bases and J dropped 5; count of bases not matched to a gene: 12.

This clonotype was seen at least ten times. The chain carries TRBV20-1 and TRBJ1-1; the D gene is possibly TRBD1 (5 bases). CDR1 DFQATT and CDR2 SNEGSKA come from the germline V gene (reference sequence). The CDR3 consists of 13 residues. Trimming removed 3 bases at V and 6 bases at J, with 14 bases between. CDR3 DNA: TGCAGTGCTAGTGGGCAGGGCCTAGCTGAAGCTTTCTTT. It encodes CSASGQGLAEAFF.

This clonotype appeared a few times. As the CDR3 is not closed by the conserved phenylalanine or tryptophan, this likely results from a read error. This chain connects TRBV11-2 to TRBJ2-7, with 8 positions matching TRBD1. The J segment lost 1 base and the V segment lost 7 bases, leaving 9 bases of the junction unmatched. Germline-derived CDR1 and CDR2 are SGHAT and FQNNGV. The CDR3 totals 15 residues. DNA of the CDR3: TGTGCCAGCACCGCCGGGACAGGAGGATCCTACGAGCAGTACCTC. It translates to CASTAGTGGSYEQYL.

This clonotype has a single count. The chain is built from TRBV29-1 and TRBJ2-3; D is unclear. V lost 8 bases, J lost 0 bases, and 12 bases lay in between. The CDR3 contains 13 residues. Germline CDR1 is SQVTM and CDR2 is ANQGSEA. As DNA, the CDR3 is TGCAGCATATTAGCAACTAGCACAGATACGCAGTATTTT. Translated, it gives CSILATSTDTQYF.

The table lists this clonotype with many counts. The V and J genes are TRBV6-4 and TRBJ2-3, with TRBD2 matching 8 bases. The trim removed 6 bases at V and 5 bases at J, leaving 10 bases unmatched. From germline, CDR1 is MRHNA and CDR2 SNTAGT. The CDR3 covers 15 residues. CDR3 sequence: CASSELAGSGDTQYF. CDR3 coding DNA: TGTGCCAGCAGCGAGTTAGCGGGGTCGGGAGATACGCAGTATTTT.

This CDR3 reads CASSLRTGADGYTF. The CDR3 region has the DNA TGTGCCAGCTCACTTCGGACAGGGGCTGATGGCTACACCTTC. This chain connects TRBV18 to TRBJ1-2; the match to TRBD1 covers 9 bases. Germline V gene lookup returns CDR1 KGHSH and CDR2 LQKENI. This CDR3 contains 14 residues. The V gene end was trimmed by 4 bases and the J gene end by 6 bases; junction bases not matched to a gene: 6.

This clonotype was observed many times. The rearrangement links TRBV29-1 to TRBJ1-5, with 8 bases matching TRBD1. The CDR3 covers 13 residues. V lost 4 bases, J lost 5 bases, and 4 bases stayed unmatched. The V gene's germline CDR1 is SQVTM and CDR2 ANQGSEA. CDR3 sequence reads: CSVAGTGDQPQHF. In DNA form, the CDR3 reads TGCAGCGTTGCCGGGACAGGTGATCAGCCCCAGCATTTT.

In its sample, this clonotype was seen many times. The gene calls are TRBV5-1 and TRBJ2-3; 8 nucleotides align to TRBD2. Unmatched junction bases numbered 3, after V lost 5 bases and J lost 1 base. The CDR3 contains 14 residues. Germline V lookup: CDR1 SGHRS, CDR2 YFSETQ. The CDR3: CASRPAGGTDTQYF. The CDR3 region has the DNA TGCGCCAGCAGACCAGCGGGGGGCACAGATACGCAGTATTTT.

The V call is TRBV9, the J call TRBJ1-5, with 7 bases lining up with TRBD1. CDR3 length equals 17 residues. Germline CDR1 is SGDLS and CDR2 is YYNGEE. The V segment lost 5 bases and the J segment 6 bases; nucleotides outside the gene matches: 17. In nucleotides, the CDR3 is TGTGCCAGCAGACAAGACAGGGCAAGGGGGGTAGGTCAGCCCCAGCATTTT. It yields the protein CASRQDRARGVGQPQHF.

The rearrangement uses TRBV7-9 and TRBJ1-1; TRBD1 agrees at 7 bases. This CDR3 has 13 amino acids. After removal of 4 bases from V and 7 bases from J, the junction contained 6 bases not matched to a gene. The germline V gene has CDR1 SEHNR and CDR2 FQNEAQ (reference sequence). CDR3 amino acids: CASSSRGQNEAFF. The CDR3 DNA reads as TGTGCCAGCAGCTCTAGGGGACAGAATGAAGCTTTCTTT.

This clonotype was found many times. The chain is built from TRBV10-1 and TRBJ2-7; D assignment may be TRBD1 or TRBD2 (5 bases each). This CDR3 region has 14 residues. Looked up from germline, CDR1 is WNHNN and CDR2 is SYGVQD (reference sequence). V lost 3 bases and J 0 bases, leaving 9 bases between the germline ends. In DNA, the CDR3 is TGCGCCAGCAGTGAATCGGGACGCTCCTACGAGCAGTACTTC. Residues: CASSESGRSYEQYF.

In nucleotides, the CDR3 is TGCGCCAGCAGCCAAGGGCGACAGGGGGTAGTTGGCTACACCTTC. This codes for CASSQGRQGVVGYTF. J is TRBJ1-2 and V is TRBV4-1; TRBD1 matches at 9 bases. The CDR3 has 15 residues. V lost 1 base, J lost 7 bases, and 7 bases stayed unmatched. CDR1 and CDR2 from the germline V gene are MGHRA and YSYEKL.

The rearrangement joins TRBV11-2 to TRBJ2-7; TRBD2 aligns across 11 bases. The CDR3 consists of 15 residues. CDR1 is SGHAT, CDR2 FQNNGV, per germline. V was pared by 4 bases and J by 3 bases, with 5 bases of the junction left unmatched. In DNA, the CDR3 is TGTGCCAGCAGCTCTACCGGGACTAGCGGCTACGAGCAGTACTTC. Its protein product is CASSSTGTSGYEQYF.